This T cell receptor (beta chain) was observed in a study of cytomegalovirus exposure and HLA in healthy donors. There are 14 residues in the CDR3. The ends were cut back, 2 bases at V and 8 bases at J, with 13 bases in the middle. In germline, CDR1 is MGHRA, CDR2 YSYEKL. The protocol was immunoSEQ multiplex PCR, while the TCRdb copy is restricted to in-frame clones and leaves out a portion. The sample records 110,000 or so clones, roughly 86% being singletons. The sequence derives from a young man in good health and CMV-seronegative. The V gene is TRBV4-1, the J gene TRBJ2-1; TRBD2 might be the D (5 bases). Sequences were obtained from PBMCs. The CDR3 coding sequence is TGCGCCAGCAGCCAACTAGCTACACGTGATGAGCAGTTCTTC. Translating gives CASSQLATRDEQFF.